Here is one T cell receptor beta chain with its context. The antigen remains unidentified. Looked up from germline, CDR1 is MNHNS and CDR2 is SASEGT. There are 13 residues in the CDR3. Unmatched junction bases numbered 4, after V lost 7 bases and J lost 4 bases. The data derive from a study of regulatory T cells in long-lasting Graves disease. Study-wide results and caveats: Among persistent patients, a larger number of public clonotypes were shared (over 2,500) than among newly diagnosed patients (approximately 970).

iRepertoire HTBI primers and Arm-PCR of CDR3 regions built TCR beta libraries. TCRdb reprocessed the multiplex PCR reads with MiXCR, giving one entry per CDR3 protein. The table shows a few hundred thousand distinct CDR3 sequences, with around 20% occurring only once. Time point meaning: persistent/refractory GD, antithyroid drugs over 5 years with positive TRAb. RNA from PBMCs was the source of the TCR library. V and J are TRBV6-1 and TRBJ2-5; 9 nucleotides line up with TRBD1. The clonotype was recovered from a female donor with Graves disease. Sequences were derived from peripheral blood mononuclear cells (PBMCs), sampled when the disease was refractory, from a patient treated with antithyroid drugs. CDR3 DNA: TGTGCCAGCAACAAGGACAGGGGAGAGACCCAGTACTTC. It encodes CASNKDRGETQYF.